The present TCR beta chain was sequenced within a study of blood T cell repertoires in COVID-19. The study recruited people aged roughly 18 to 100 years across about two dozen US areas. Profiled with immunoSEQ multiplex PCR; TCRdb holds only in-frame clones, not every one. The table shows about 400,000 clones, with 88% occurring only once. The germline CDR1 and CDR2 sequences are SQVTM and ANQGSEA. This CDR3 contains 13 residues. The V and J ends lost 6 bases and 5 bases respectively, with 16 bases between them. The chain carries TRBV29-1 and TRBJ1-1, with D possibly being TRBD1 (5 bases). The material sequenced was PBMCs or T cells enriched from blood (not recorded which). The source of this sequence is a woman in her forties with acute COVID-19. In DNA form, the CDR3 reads TGCAGCGTCCGGGGGGGAAAGGGTACTGAAGCTTTCTTT. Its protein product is CSVRGGKGTEAFF. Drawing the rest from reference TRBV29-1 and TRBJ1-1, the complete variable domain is SAVISQKPSRDICQRGTSLTIQCQVDSQVTMMFWYRQQPGQSLTLIATANQGSEATYESGFVIDKFPISRPNLTFSTLTVSNMSPEDSSIYLCSVRGGKGTEAFFGQGTRLTVV.